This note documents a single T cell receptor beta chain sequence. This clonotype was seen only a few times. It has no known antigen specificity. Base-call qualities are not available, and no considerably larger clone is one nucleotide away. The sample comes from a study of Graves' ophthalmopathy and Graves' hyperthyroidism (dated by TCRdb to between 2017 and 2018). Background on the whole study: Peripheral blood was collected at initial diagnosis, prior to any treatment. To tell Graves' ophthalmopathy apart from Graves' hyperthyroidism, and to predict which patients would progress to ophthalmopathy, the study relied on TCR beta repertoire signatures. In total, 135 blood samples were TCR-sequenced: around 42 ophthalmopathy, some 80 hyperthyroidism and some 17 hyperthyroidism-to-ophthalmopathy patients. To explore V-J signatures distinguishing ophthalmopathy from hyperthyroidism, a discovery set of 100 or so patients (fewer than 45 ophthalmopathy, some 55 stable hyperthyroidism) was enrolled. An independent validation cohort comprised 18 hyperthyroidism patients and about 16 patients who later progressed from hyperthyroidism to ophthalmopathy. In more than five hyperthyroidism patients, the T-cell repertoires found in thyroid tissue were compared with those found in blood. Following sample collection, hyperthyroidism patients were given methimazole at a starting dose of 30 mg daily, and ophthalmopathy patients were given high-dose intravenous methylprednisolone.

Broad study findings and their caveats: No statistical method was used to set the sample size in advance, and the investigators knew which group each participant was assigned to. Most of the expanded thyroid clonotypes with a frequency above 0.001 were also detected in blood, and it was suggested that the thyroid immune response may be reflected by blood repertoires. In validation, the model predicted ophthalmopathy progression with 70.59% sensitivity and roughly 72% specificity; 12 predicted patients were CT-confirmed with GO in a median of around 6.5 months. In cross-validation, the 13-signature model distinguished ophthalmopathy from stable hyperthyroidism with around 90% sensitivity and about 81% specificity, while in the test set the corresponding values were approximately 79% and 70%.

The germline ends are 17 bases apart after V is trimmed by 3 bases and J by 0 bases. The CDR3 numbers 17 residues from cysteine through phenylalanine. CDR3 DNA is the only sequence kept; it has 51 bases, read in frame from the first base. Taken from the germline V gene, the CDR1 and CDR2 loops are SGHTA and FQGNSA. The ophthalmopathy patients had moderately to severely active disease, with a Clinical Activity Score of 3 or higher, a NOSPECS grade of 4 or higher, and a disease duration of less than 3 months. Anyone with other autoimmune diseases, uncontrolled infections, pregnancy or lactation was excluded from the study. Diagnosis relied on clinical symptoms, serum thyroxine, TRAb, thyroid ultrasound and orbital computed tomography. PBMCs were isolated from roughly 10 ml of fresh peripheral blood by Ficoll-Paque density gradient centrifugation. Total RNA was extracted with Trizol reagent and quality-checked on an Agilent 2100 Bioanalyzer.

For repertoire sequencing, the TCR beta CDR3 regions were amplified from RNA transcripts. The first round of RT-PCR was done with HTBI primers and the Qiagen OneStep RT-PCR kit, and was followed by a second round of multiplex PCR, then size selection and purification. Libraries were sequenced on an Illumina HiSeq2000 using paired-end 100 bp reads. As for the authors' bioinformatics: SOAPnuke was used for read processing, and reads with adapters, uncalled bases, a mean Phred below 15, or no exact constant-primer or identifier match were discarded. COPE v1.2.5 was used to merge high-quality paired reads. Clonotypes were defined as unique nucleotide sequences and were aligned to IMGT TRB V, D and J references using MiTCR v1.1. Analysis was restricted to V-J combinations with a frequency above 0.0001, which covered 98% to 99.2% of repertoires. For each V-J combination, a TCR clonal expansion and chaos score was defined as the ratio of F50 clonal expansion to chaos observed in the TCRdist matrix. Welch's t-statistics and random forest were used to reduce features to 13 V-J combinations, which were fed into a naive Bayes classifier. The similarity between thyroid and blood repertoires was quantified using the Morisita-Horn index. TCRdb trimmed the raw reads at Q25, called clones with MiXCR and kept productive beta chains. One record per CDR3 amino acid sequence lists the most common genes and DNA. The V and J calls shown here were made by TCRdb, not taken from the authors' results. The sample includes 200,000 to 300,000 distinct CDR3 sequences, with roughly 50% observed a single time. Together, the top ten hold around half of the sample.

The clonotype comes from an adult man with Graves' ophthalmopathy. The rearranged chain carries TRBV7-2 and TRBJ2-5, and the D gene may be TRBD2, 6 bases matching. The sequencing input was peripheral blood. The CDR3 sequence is CASSLGWGGAYQETQYF. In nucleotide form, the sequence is TGTGCCAGCAGCTTGGGTTGGGGCGGGGCGTACCAAGAGACCCAGTACTTC.